This T cell receptor beta chain is from a study of shared clonotypes between healthy human individuals. Study summary: Per donor, three plates held CD4 naive cells, three held CD4 memory, two held CD8 naive and one held CD8 memory.

This CDR3 contains 14 residues. Trimming left V 0 bases short and J 8 bases short, with 11 bases between. Germline V CDR1 and CDR2: SGHTA, FQGTGA. Comments on this clone: Its antigen is still unknown.

TCRdb's copy holds only in-frame clones and misses some; the assay was immunoSEQ multiplex PCR. The repertoire holds some 980,000 clones, with approximately 80% as singletons. Study findings and constraints: Of the naive CD4 clonotypes, about 5% were shared across a handful of donors.

The chain carries TRBV7-3 and TRBJ2-1; D is ambiguous. This receptor was taken from a man between 18 and 29 years old in good health. Input material: memory CD4+ T cells sorted from blood. The subset: CD45RA-negative fraction. CDR3 nucleotide sequence: TGTGCCAGCAGCTTAACGGGTCTAGTCGATGAGCAGTTCTTC. It is translated as CASSLTGLVDEQFF.